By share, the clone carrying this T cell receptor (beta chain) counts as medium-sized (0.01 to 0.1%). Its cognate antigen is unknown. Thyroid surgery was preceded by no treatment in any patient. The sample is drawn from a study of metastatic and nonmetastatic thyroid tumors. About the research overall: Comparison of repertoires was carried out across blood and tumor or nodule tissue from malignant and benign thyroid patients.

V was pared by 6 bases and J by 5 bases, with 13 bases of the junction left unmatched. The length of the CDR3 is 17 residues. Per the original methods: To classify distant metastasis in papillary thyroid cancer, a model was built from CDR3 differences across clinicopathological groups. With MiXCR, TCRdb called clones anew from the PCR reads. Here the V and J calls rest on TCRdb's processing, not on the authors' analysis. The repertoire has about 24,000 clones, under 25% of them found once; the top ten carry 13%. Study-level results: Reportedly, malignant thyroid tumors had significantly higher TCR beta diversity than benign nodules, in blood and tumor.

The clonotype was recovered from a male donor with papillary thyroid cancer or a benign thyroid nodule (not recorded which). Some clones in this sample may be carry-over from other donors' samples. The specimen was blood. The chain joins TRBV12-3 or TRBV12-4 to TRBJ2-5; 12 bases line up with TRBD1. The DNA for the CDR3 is TGTGCCAGCAGCTCAGATCCGGGACAGGGGGCACGCGAGACCCAGTACTTC. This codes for CASSSDPGQGARETQYF.